The present T cell receptor (beta chain) was sequenced within a study of CD8 T cells in Susac syndrome. Trimming took 1 base from V and 3 from J, leaving 16 bases between them. This CDR3 region has 15 residues. The germline CDR1 and CDR2 sequences are DFQATT and SNEGSKA (reference sequence). cDNA came from roughly 0.53 to 1 ug RNA primed by random hexamers. The TCR beta CDR3 was amplified by immunoSEQ multiplex PCR across 54 Vbeta, 13 Jbeta. TCRdb reprocessed the immunoSEQ multiplex PCR reads with MiXCR, giving one entry per CDR3 protein. The repertoire holds about 210,000 distinct CDR3 sequences, about 96% seen once, with 0.085% to 0.095% in the top ten.

This sequence joins TRBV20-1 and TRBJ2-7; D remains unclear. This sequence was found in a human donor with multiple sclerosis. The sequenced sample consisted of CD4+ T cells from PBMCs. The chain's CDR3 is CSARARRLSHYEQYF. The CDR3 DNA sequence: TGCAGTGCTAGAGCTCGGAGACTCTCTCACTACGAGCAGTACTTC.